Given below is one TCR beta chain in context. Its target is unknown. A read error may produce the germline difference seen at one junction end. Germline V lookup: CDR1 SEHNR, CDR2 FQNEAQ (reference sequence). The CDR3 has 15 residues. The entry originates in a study of CD8 T cells in Susac syndrome. Sequencing targeted TCR beta in T cells from blood (CD8+ and CD4+). The CD8+ and CD4+ T cells were negatively isolated, with the TEMRA cells enriched by FACS. General study results and limits: It was acknowledged in the study that the number of individuals who were included in its TCR sequencing and HLA analysis was relatively small.

Reverse transcription of roughly 0.5 to 1 ug RNA was performed with random hexamers. The method of amplification for TCR beta CDR3 was immunoSEQ multiplex PCR, covering 54 Vbeta and 13 Jbeta. TCRdb used MiXCR to reprocess the immunoSEQ multiplex PCR reads, holding one entry per CDR3 protein. The sample includes about 140,000 distinct CDR3 sequences, 94% seen only once; the top ten take under 0.095%. The chain combines TRBV7-9 with TRBJ1-1, with 7 bases identical to TRBD1. Sequencing was done on a sample of CD4+ T cells from PBMCs. This receptor was identified in a human donor in good health. In nucleotides, the CDR3 is TGTGCCAGCAGCGCGCCGGGACAGTTGAACACTGAAGCTTCCTTT. The encoded protein is CASSAPGQLNTEASF.